The rows below give T cell receptor beta chains drawn from one sample of a study of neoadjuvant anti-PD-1 for oral cavity cancer. This table comes from immunoSEQ multiplex PCR, and its TCRdb copy is limited to in-frame clones, with some not included. The sample consists of 20,000 to 25,000 clones, 45% of them appearing once. This specimen consisted of tumor tissue, obtained after nivolumab (anti-PD-1) treatment. Receptors were obtained from a person aged 35-80 years with oral cavity squamous cell carcinoma. The CDR3 runs from the conserved cysteine through the conserved F or W. Each record gives: clone size, V gene, D gene, CDR3 length, J gene, CDR3 protein, CDR3 DNA. A D gene is named only where the DNA matches it firmly. Clone size is shown for a subset of rows, as once, few, many or a class of expanded clone.

>.|TRBV9|.|15|TRBJ2-1
CASSAFRSSYNEQFF
TGTGCCAGCAGCGCCTTCAGGAGCTCCTACAATGAGCAGTTCTTC
>.|TRBV6-1|TRBD1|16|TRBJ1-1
CASSEAVQGRITEAFF
TGTGCCAGCAGTGAAGCTGTACAGGGGAGGATCACTGAAGCTTTCTTT
>few|TRBV4-1|.|15|TRBJ2-1
CASRPGGGVYNEQFF
TGCGCCAGCAGGCCCGGTGGAGGGGTCTACAATGAGCAGTTCTTC
>few|TRBV4-1|TRBD1|15|TRBJ2-2
CASSLGQGNTGELFF
TGCGCCAGCAGCCTGGGACAGGGGAACACCGGGGAGCTGTTTTTT
>.|TRBV19|TRBD1|15|TRBJ1-6
CASSIKGQYNSPLHF
TGTGCCAGTAGTATAAAGGGACAGTATAATTCACCCCTCCACTTT
>.|TRBV7-6|TRBD2|17|TRBJ2-5
CASSLDTSGAYQETQYF
TGTGCCAGCAGCTTAGATACTAGCGGGGCGTACCAAGAGACCCAGTACTTC
>.|TRBV5-1|TRBD2|16|TRBJ2-3
CASGSGAGGPADTQYF
TGCGCCAGCGGAAGCGGCGCGGGGGGGCCTGCAGATACGCAGTATTTT
>many|TRBV19|.|15|TRBJ2-5
CASSTALAAQETQYF
TGTGCCAGTAGTACCGCCCTGGCGGCTCAAGAGACCCAGTACTTC
>.|TRBV5-4|.|16|TRBJ2-2
CASSSGTLTNTGELFF
TGTGCCAGCAGCTCCGGGACACTGACGAACACCGGGGAGCTGTTTTTT
>.|TRBV25-1|TRBD1|14|TRBJ1-2
CASRPGQGNYGYTF
TGTGCCAGCAGACCGGGACAGGGGAACTATGGCTACACCTTC
>.|TRBV5-1|.|15|TRBJ2-1
CASSLAGISWNEQFF
TGCGCCAGCAGCTTGGCGGGTATTAGCTGGAATGAGCAGTTCTTC
>few|TRBV7-9|TRBD1|15|TRBJ2-7
CASSQDRSPLYEQYF
TGTGCCAGCAGCCAGGACAGGTCTCCGCTCTACGAGCAGTACTTC
>medium-sized|TRBV9|TRBD1|15|TRBJ1-6
CASSVAGQGDSPLHF
TGTGCCAGCAGCGTAGCGGGACAGGGTGATTCACCCCTCCACTTT
>.|TRBV27|.|15|TRBJ2-1
CASSLSGQTYNEQFF
TGTGCCAGCAGTTTAAGCGGACAGACCTACAATGAGCAGTTCTTC